This entry lists 32 T cell receptor beta chains sequenced from one sample in a study of identical twins. TCRdb fed the 5' RACE reads into MiXCR, producing one record per CDR3 protein. The repertoire includes 450,000 or so distinct CDR3 sequences, approximately 14% of them detected once, and about 0.54% sits in the top ten. These sequences were also reported in another study, on yellow fever vaccine responses in identical twins.

The source material was CD4+ T cells sorted from blood. Receptors originate from a young woman in good health.

This clonotype has just a few counts. This chain joins TRBV9 and TRBJ1-3; D is unresolved. Trimming took off 0 bases at V and 0 bases at J, with 10 bases between the two ends. The CDR3 contains 16 residues. CDR1 and CDR2 from the germline V gene are SGDLS and YYNGEE. The CDR3 DNA is TGTGCCAGCAGCGTAGCTACGTCAAACTCTGGAAACACCATATATTTT. Its protein product is CASSVATSNSGNTIYF.

The V and J genes are TRBV6-1 and TRBJ2-1; possible D gene TRBD1, 6 bases. CDR3 length: 15 residues. Trimming removed 6 bases at V and 0 bases at J, with 12 bases between. The germline CDR1 and CDR2 sequences are MNHNS and SASEGT. Written as DNA, the CDR3 is TGTGCCAGCAGACAAGACAGGACCTCCTACAATGAGCAGTTCTTC. Encoded protein: CASRQDRTSYNEQFF.

The sample holds a few counts of this clonotype. J is TRBJ2-3 and V is TRBV5-1; D unclear. The CDR3 is made up of 16 amino acids. Germline CDR1 SGHRS, CDR2 YFSETQ. The V and J ends lost 0 bases and 1 base respectively, with 12 bases between them. In DNA, the CDR3 is TGCGCCAGCAGCTTGGAAGCGATCCAACGCACAGATACGCAGTATTTT. It codes for CASSLEAIQRTDTQYF.

The chain has TRBV5-1 and TRBJ1-1; 7 bases are a match to TRBD1. In germline, CDR1 is SGHRS, CDR2 YFSETQ. Unmatched junction bases numbered 7, after V lost 4 bases and J lost 4 bases. The CDR3 extends over 14 amino acids. The CDR3 is CASSVRQGGTEAFF. The DNA of the CDR3 is TGCGCCAGCAGCGTAAGACAGGGTGGCACTGAAGCTTTCTTT.

This chain links TRBV4-3 with TRBJ2-6; the D call may be TRBD1 or TRBD2 (5 bases each). The CDR3 runs to 17 residues. Trimming pared 0 bases from V and 4 bases from J, leaving 13 bases between. CDR1 and CDR2 from the germline V gene are LGHNA and YSLEER. CDR3 in amino acids: CASSQDRDGTGANVLTF. As DNA, the CDR3 is TGCGCCAGCAGCCAAGATCGGGATGGGACCGGGGCCAACGTCCTGACTTTC.

The rearrangement joins TRBV5-1 to TRBJ2-7, with D perhaps matching TRBD1 (6 bases). This CDR3 contains 15 residues. V was pared by 1 base and J by 0 bases, with 11 bases between. The germline gives CDR1 SGHRS, CDR2 YFSETQ. The CDR3 region is CASSLTGKISYEQYF. The CDR3, as DNA: TGCGCCAGCAGCTTGACAGGGAAAATCTCCTACGAGCAGTACTTC.

In this sample, this clonotype turned up many times. The V call is TRBV11-2, the J call TRBJ1-4; perhaps TRBD1 as D (5 bases). Per the germline V gene, CDR1 is SGHAT and CDR2 is FQNNGV. The CDR3 is 15 amino acids. The V gene lost 5 bases and the J gene lost 8 bases, with 18 bases spanning the gap. The CDR3 spells CASSLGQGALEKLFF. The CDR3 bases are TGTGCCAGCAGCCTGGGGCAGGGTGCCTTGGAAAAACTGTTTTTT.

CDR3 amino acids: CASSSWEGQGYNEQFF. The DNA for the CDR3 is TGTGCCAGCAGTTCATGGGAGGGACAGGGCTACAATGAGCAGTTCTTC. The V call is TRBV6-2 or TRBV6-3, the J call TRBJ2-1, with 9 bases that match TRBD1. Germline assignment: CDR1 MNHEY and CDR2 SVGEGT. The CDR3 length is 16 residues. The junction had 7 bases not matched to a gene; V was cut back by 4 bases and J by 3 bases.

The chain has TRBV28 and TRBJ2-7, with D hard to call. V lost 7 bases and J lost 2, with 12 bases in between. Germline CDR1 MDHEN, CDR2 SYDVKM. The CDR3 loop spans 13 amino acids. CDR3 DNA sequence: TGTGCCAGCACCAAGACCGGGCCCTACGAGCAGTACTTC. Its translation is CASTKTGPYEQYF.

The chain carries TRBV7-9 and TRBJ2-1; tentatively, D is TRBD1 or TRBD2 (5 bases each). From germline, CDR1 is SEHNR and CDR2 FQNEAQ (reference sequence). Between the trimmed V and J ends, which lost 5 bases and 8 bases, there was a span of 16 bases. CDR3 length: 14 residues. The CDR3 DNA sequence: TGTGCCAGCAGCGGGGACGGGGCGAGCGATGAGCAGTTCTTC. Translation: CASSGDGASDEQFF.

The table lists this clonotype with a few counts. The chain is built from TRBV18 and TRBJ2-7; D ambiguous. With 3 bases removed from V and 1 base from J, the gap between germline ends came to 16 bases. The CDR3 sequence is 16 residues long. Germline-derived CDR1 and CDR2 are KGHSH and LQKENI. The CDR3 here is CASSPISTPQSYEQYF. CDR3 in DNA: TGTGCCAGCTCACCCATTTCAACCCCACAATCCTACGAGCAGTACTTC.

This chain links TRBV11-3 with TRBJ2-1, with 9 bases aligning to TRBD2. With 2 bases clipped from V and 6 bases from J, the junction kept 5 bases outside the gene matches. Per germline, CDR1 SGHNT and CDR2 YENEEA. CDR3 size: 15 residues. CDR3 DNA: TGTGCCAGCAGCTTATGGGCGGGGGGGCCCAATGAGCAGTTCTTC. Translation: CASSLWAGGPNEQFF.

In its sample, this clonotype was seen a few times. The V and J genes are TRBV20-1 and TRBJ2-7, with TRBD2 as a possible D gene (6 bases). Germline values: CDR1 DFQATT, CDR2 SNEGSKA (reference sequence). Trimming stripped 2 bases from V and 3 bases from J, with 17 bases between. This CDR3 spans 15 amino acids. CDR3 loop: CSARPPTSRYYEQYF. The CDR3 nucleotides read TGCAGTGCTAGACCACCCACTAGCAGATACTACGAGCAGTACTTC.

The genes are TRBV12-3 or TRBV12-4 and TRBJ2-5, with D perhaps assigned TRBD1 or TRBD2 (5 bases each). The CDR3 spans 15 residues. V gave up 4 bases and J gave up 2 bases, with 14 bases separating them. DNA of the CDR3: TGTGCCAGCAGTTCAAACTGGGACCCGCAAGAGACCCAGTACTTC. This codes for CASSSNWDPQETQYF.

The CDR3: CASSQTGMRTGELFF. The CDR3 region has the DNA TGTGCCAGCAGTCAAACAGGGATGCGCACCGGGGAGCTGTTTTTT. The chain joins TRBV6-2 or TRBV6-3 to TRBJ2-2, with a possible D match to TRBD1 (6 bases). V lost 5 bases, J lost 4 bases, and 14 bases lay in between. The CDR3 contains 15 residues. From germline, CDR1 is MNHEY and CDR2 SVGEGT.

This clonotype was counted between two and nine times. V gene TRBV28 combines with J gene TRBJ2-5, with D possibly being TRBD1 (6 bases). V shed 2 bases and J shed 11 bases, with 15 bases lying between them. This CDR3 has 13 amino acids. Germline V gene data show CDR1 as MDHEN and CDR2 as SYDVKM. Written as DNA, the CDR3 is TGTGCCAGCAGTTTACCAGGACAGCTGACTCAGTACTTC. It encodes CASSLPGQLTQYF.

This clonotype showed up just a few times. V gene TRBV12-3 or TRBV12-4 combines with J gene TRBJ2-1; tentative D call: TRBD2 (5 bases). The CDR3 is 16 amino acids. Trimming took 5 bases from V and 3 from J, leaving 17 bases between them. Written as DNA, the CDR3 is TGTGCCAGCAGTAATACCGGGGTCCGGATCTACAATGAGCAGTTCTTC. Amino acid sequence: CASSNTGVRIYNEQFF.

This clonotype was counted many times. The gene calls are TRBV12-3 or TRBV12-4 and TRBJ2-4; D is unclear. The CDR3 is 13 residues long. The V end was cut by 4 bases, the J end by 7 bases, with 11 bases between. CDR3 protein: CASSSPLVNIQYF. The CDR3 coding sequence is TGTGCCAGCAGTTCCCCCCTGGTCAACATTCAGTACTTC.

The sample holds a few counts of this clonotype. The rearrangement joins TRBV6-1 to TRBJ2-7; D is possibly TRBD1 (5 bases). V lost 7 bases, J lost 2 bases, and 30 bases lay in between. This CDR3 spans 19 amino acids. Per the germline V gene, CDR1 is MNHNS and CDR2 is SASEGT. In nucleotides, the CDR3 is TGTGCCAGCAAAGGTCCAGGAGTGTCGGGCCGGCAGGGCACCTACGAGCAGTACTTC. Its protein product is CASKGPGVSGRQGTYEQYF.

The chain is built from TRBV4-3 and TRBJ2-3; D gene ambiguous. Trimming cost V 4 bases and J 2 bases, with 10 bases left between them. This CDR3 region has 14 residues. Germline CDR1 reads LGHNA; CDR2 reads YSLEER. The CDR3 DNA sequence: TGCGCCAGCAGCCCCGTATCGGCCACAGATACGCAGTATTTT. Translation: CASSPVSATDTQYF.

This clonotype showed up just a few times. CDR3 nucleotides: TGTGCCAGCAGCCAAGAGTCTTCGTCTAGCGGGAGGGCTAGCACAGATACGCAGTATTTT. This sequence encodes CASSQESSSSGRASTDTQYF. The chain is built from TRBV4-2 and TRBJ2-3; 12 bases map to TRBD2. The length of the CDR3 is 20 residues. Germline CDR1 LGHNA, CDR2 YNFKEQ. V was clipped by 0 bases and J by 0 bases; unmatched bases: 10.

The chain couples TRBV7-2 to TRBJ2-7; 7 bases are a match to TRBD2. Losses at the gene ends were 5 bases for V and 2 bases for J; bases not matched to a gene: 6. Germline CDR1 SGHTA, CDR2 FQGNSA. This CDR3 has 14 residues. The CDR3 DNA reads TGTGCCAGCAGCCCCCGACTAGCAACCTACGAGCAGTACTTC. Its protein is CASSPRLATYEQYF.

There are a few counts of this clonotype. The rearrangement uses TRBV18 and TRBJ1-2, with D possibly TRBD1 on 5 matching bases. V dropped 3 bases and J dropped 7 bases, with 18 bases sitting between them. There are 15 residues in the CDR3. The V gene's germline CDR1 is KGHSH and CDR2 LQKENI. In nucleotides, the CDR3 is TGTGCCAGCTCACCCCCGACGGGGGAAATAGGTGGCTACACCTTC. Its protein product is CASSPPTGEIGGYTF.

This clonotype has ten or more counts. The V call is TRBV28, the J call TRBJ2-1; 14 bases align to TRBD2. The germline gives CDR1 MDHEN, CDR2 SYDVKM. The CDR3 consists of 17 residues. The V and J ends lost 4 bases and 7 bases, in that order; junction bases with no gene match: 9. The CDR3 DNA reads TGTGCCAGCAGTTCATCAGGACTAGCGGGAGGCACTAATGAGCAGTTCTTC. Residues: CASSSSGLAGGTNEQFF.

This clonotype has at least ten counts. Mismatch with germline at one junction end may stem from a read error. The chain employs TRBV5-1 and TRBJ2-1, with 7 positions matching TRBD1. Germline V gene lookup returns CDR1 SGHRS and CDR2 YFSETQ. The CDR3 length is 19 residues. The CDR3 protein is CASSADDRVLLSSDNEQFF. The CDR3 DNA reads as TGCGCCAGCAGCGCCGACGACAGGGTTTTACTATCCTCCGACAATGAGCAGTTCTTC.

The chain recombines TRBV5-4 with TRBJ2-7; D uncertain. V was clipped by 1 base and J by 6 bases, with 11 bases between them. Germline loops: CDR1 SGHNT, CDR2 YYREEE (reference sequence). The CDR3 runs to 13 residues. The CDR3 loop reads CASSLLGFGEQYF. CDR3 DNA: TGTGCCAGCAGCTTGCTCGGATTTGGCGAGCAGTACTTC.

The genes are TRBV7-9 and TRBJ2-5, with 7 nucleotides matching TRBD2. The junction had 5 bases not matched to a gene; V was cut back by 0 bases and J by 4 bases. Germline values: CDR1 SEHNR, CDR2 FQNEAQ (reference sequence). This CDR3 is built from 15 residues. In DNA, the CDR3 is TGTGCCAGCAGCTTAGCGGGCAGGGAGGGAGAGACCCAGTACTTC. Its translation: CASSLAGREGETQYF.

This clonotype was observed many times. V is TRBV28 and J is TRBJ2-7, with a weak D call TRBD1 (6 bases). The CDR3 runs 15 residues. Germline V CDR1 and CDR2: MDHEN, SYDVKM. With 3 bases removed from V and 2 bases from J, the gap between germline ends came to 14 bases. CDR3: CASSFPRGDAYEQYF. The CDR3 nucleotides read TGTGCCAGCAGTTTTCCCAGGGGCGACGCCTACGAGCAGTACTTC.

J is TRBJ1-3 and V is TRBV12-3 or TRBV12-4; D might be TRBD1 (6 bases). The CDR3 loop spans 12 amino acids. Between the trimmed V and J ends, which lost 2 bases and 8 bases, there was a span of 7 bases. CDR3 DNA: TGTGCCAGCAGTTTAAAGGGGGACACCATATATTTT. Its translation: CASSLKGDTIYF.

This chain uses TRBV11-2 with TRBJ2-7; weak D call: TRBD1 (5 bases). Germline V CDR1 and CDR2: SGHAT, FQNNGV. Trimming shortened V by 0 bases and J by 3 bases, and 9 bases separated the two germline ends. CDR3 size: 14 residues. CDR3 residues: CASSLESGIYEQYF. CDR3 DNA: TGTGCCAGCAGCTTAGAGTCAGGGATCTACGAGCAGTACTTC.

The V gene is TRBV2, the J gene TRBJ2-2; perhaps D is TRBD1 or TRBD2 (5 bases each). Trimming cost V 7 bases and J 0 bases, with 12 bases left between them. Germline assignment: CDR1 SNHLY and CDR2 FYNNEI. CDR3 length equals 15 residues. The CDR3 nucleotides are TGTGCCAGCATCCCACGGGGCGCGAACACCGGGGAGCTGTTTTTT. This codes for CASIPRGANTGELFF.

The V gene is TRBV20-1, the J gene TRBJ2-3; TRBD2 is a possible D gene (7 bases). Trimming cost V 1 base and J 2 bases, with 22 bases left between them. The CDR3 is 18 residues long. The germline V gene encodes CDR1 DFQATT and CDR2 SNEGSKA (reference sequence). The CDR3 DNA sequence: TGCAGTGCTAGAGGTTGGGCCAGGGGAGGGGTTCACACAGATACGCAGTATTTT. Translated, it gives CSARGWARGGVHTDTQYF.